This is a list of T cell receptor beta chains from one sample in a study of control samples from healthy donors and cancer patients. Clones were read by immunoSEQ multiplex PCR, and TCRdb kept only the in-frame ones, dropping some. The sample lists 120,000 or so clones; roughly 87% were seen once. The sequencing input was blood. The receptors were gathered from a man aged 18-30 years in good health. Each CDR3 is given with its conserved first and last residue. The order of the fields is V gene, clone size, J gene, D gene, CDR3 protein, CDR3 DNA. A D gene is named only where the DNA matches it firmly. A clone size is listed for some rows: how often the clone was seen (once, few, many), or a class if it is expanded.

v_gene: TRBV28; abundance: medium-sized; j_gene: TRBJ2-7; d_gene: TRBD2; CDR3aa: CATDTGGSYEQYF; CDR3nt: TGTGCCACCGATACGGGGGGATCCTACGAGCAGTACTTC
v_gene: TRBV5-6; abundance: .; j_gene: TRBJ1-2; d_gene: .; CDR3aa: CASSPEAGQGYTF; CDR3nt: TGTGCCAGCAGCCCCGAGGCCGGACAAGGCTACACCTTC
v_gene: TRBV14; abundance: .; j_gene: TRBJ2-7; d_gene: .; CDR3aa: CASSQAPPPDEQYF; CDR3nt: TGTGCCAGCAGCCAAGCCCCGCCCCCCGACGAGCAGTACTTC
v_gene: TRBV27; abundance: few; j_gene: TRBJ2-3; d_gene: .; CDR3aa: CASSWAGAADTQYF; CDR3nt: TGTGCCAGCAGTTGGGCAGGGGCGGCAGATACGCAGTATTTT
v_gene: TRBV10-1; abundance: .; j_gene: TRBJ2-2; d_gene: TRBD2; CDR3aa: CASSGTSGRAEHRGAVF; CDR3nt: TGCGCCAGCAGTGGGACTAGCGGGAGGGCCGAGCACCGGGGAGCTGTTTTT
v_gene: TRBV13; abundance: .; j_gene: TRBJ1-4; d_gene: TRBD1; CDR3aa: CASSLQGELRTNEKLFF; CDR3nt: TGTGCCAGCAGCTTACAGGGGGAACTGAGGACTAATGAAAAACTGTTTTTT
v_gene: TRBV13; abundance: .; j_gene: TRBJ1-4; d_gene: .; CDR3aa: CASSASGGEVWEKLFF; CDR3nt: TGTGCCAGCAGCGCATCGGGAGGGGAGGTTTGGGAAAAACTGTTTTTT
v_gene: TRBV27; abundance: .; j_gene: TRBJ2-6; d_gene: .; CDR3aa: CASSPTLFVGANVLTF; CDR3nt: TGTGCCAGCAGTCCTACCCTCTTTGTTGGGGCCAACGTCCTGACTTTC
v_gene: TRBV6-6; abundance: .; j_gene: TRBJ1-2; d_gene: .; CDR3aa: CASSAPGHLSYGYTF; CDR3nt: TGTGCCAGCAGTGCTCCGGGACACCTTTCCTATGGCTACACCTTC
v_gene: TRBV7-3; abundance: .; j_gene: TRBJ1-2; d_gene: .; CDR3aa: CASSLTGNPTIYGYTF; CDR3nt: TGTGCCAGCAGCTTAACTGGAAACCCGACTATCTATGGCTACACCTTC
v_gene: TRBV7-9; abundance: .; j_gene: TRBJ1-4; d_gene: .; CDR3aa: CASSLDQSGANEKLFF; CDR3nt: TGTGCCAGCAGCCTTGACCAGAGCGGAGCTAATGAAAAACTGTTTTTT
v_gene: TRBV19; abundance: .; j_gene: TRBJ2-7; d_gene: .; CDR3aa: CASSIVRDGAYEQYF; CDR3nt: TGTGCCAGTAGTATCGTCCGGGACGGAGCATACGAGCAGTACTTC
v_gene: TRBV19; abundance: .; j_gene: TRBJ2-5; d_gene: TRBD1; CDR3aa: CASGQGSGETQYF; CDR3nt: TGTGCCAGTGGACAGGGGAGCGGAGAGACCCAGTACTTC
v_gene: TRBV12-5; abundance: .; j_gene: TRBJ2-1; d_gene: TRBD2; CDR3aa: CASGDRSLAANYNEQFF; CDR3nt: TGTGCTAGTGGTGACCGGTCGCTAGCGGCTAACTACAATGAGCAGTTCTTC
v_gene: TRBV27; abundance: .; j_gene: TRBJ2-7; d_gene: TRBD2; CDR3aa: CASSLASGRILGSSYEQYF; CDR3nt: TGTGCCAGCAGTTTAGCTAGCGGGAGGATCCTTGGGAGCTCCTACGAGCAGTACTTC
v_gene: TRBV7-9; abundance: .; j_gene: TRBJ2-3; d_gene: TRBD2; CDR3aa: CASSLTRGREDGADTQYF; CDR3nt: TGTGCCAGCAGCTTAACTCGGGGGCGGGAGGATGGCGCAGATACGCAGTATTTT
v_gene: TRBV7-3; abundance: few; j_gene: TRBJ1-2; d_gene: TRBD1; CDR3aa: CASSSVTDRANNYGYTF; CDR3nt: TGTGCCAGCAGCTCAGTAACTGACAGGGCTAATAACTATGGCTACACCTTC
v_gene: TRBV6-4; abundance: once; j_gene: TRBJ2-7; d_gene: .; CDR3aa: CASSDHTGLRSYEQYF; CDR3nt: TGTGCCAGCAGTGATCACACCGGACTGCGATCCTACGAGCAGTACTTC
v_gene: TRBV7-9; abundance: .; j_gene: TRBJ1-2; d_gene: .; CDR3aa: CASSSAGKANYGYTF; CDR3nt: TGTGCCAGCAGTTCTGCAGGGAAAGCTAACTATGGCTACACCTTC
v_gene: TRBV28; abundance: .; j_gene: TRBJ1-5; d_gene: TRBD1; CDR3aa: CASIGQGDTRVQPQHF; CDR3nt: TGTGCCAGCATCGGACAGGGTGATACAAGAGTTCAGCCCCAGCATTTT
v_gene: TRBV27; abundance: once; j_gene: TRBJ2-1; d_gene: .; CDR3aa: CASSILPSSYNEQFF; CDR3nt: TGTGCCAGCAGCATTCTACCGAGCTCCTACAATGAGCAGTTCTTC
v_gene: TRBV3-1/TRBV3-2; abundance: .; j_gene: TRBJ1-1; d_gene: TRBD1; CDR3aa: CASSPHGDRVNTEAFF; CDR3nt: TGTGCCAGCAGCCCCCACGGGGACAGGGTAAACACTGAAGCTTTCTTT
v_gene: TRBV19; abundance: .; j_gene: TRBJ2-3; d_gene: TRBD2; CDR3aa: CASTPTREATDTQYF; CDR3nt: TGTGCCAGTACCCCGACCCGGGAGGCAACAGATACGCAGTATTTT
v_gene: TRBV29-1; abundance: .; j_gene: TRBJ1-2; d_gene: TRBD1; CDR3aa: CSVGRDRGGYTF; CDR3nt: TGCAGCGTGGGTAGGGACAGGGGTGGCTACACCTTC
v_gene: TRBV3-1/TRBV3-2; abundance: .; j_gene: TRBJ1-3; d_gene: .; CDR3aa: CASRVTTGHGNTIYF; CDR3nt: TGTGCCAGCAGGGTCACAACAGGGCACGGAAACACCATATATTTT
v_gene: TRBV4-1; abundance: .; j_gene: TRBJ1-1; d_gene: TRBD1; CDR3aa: CASSQGQANTEAFF; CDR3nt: TGCGCCAGCAGCCAGGGACAGGCGAACACTGAAGCTTTCTTT
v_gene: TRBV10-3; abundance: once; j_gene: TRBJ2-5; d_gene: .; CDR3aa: CAISEYMPGETQYF; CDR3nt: TGTGCCATCAGTGAGTACATGCCAGGGGAGACCCAGTACTTC
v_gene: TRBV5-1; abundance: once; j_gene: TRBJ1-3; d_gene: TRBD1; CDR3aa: CASRQTGDGNTIYF; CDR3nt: TGCGCCAGCAGACAAACAGGGGATGGAAACACCATATATTTT
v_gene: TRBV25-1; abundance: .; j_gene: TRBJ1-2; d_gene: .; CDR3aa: CASSEPSLGGYTF; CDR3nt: TGTGCCAGCAGTGAACCATCCCTAGGTGGCTACACCTTC
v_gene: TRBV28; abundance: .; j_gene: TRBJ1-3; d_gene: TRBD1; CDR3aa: CASSLGMDRVIGNTIYF; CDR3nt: TGTGCCAGCAGTTTGGGAATGGACAGGGTAATTGGAAACACCATATATTTT
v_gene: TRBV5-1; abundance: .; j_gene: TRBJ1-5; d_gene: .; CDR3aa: CASSSGAGGGNQPQHF; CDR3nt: TGCGCCAGCAGCTCGGGGGCGGGGGGAGGCAATCAGCCCCAGCATTTT
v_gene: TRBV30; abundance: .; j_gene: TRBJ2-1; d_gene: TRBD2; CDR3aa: CAWSAGTSGSHEQFF; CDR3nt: TGTGCCTGGAGTGCCGGGACTAGCGGGAGCCATGAGCAGTTCTTC
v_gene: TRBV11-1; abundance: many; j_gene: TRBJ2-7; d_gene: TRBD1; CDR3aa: CASSRITGGNYEQYF; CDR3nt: TGTGCCAGCAGCCGGATTACAGGGGGGAACTACGAGCAGTACTTC
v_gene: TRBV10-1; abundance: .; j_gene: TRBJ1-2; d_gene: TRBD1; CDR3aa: CASSEAYKGQYYGYTF; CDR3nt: TGCGCCAGCAGTGAGGCATATAAGGGACAGTACTATGGCTACACCTTC
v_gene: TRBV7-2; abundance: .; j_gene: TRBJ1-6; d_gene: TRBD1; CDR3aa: CASSVRDRDYSPLHF; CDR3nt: TGTGCCAGCAGCGTTCGGGACAGGGACTATTCACCCCTCCACTTT
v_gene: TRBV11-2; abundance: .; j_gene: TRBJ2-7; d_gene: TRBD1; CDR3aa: CASSLEQGSMYEQYF; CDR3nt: TGTGCCAGCAGCTTAGAACAGGGGTCCATGTACGAGCAGTACTTC
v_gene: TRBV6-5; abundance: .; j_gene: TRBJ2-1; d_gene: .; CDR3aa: CASTRTRAYNEQFF; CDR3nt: TGTGCCAGCACTCGAACTAGGGCCTACAATGAGCAGTTCTTC
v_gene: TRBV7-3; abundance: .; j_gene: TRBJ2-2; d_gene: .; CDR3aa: CASSSAGAGELFF; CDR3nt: TGTGCCAGCAGCAGCGCCGGTGCCGGGGAGCTGTTTTTT
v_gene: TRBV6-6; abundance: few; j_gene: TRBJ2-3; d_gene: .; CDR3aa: CASTLGSNTDTQYF; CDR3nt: TGTGCCAGCACCCTAGGATCCAACACAGATACGCAGTATTTT
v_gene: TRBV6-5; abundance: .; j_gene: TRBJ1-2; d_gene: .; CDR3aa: CASREPGVSNYGYTF; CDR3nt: TGTGCCAGCCGCGAACCGGGGGTCTCTAACTATGGCTACACCTTC
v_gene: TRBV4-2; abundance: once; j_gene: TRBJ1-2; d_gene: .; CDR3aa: CASSPDGGVNYGYTF; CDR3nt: TGTGCCAGCAGCCCGGATGGGGGTGTGAACTATGGCTACACCTTC
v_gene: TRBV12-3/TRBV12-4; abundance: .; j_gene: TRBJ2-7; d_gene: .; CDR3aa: CASSLEVYEQYF; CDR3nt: TGTGCCAGCAGTCTAGAAGTTTACGAGCAGTACTTC
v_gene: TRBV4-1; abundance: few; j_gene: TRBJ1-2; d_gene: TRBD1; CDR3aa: CASSQGAQGVF; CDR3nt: TGCGCCAGCAGCCAAGGGGCACAGGGGGTTTTC
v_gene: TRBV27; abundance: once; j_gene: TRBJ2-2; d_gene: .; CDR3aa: CASSRREGRSTGELFF; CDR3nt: TGTGCCAGCAGTCGTCGTGAGGGAAGGTCCACCGGGGAGCTGTTTTTT
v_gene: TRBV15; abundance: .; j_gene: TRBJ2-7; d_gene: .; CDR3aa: CATSRSSEGRGHQGRLEQYF; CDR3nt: TGTGCCACCAGCAGATCGAGTGAGGGGAGGGGACACCAAGGAAGGTTGGAGCAGTACTTC
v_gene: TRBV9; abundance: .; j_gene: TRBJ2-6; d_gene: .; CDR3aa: CASSPRRGANVLTF; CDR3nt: TGTGCCAGCAGCCCCCGGAGGGGGGCCAACGTCCTGACTTTC
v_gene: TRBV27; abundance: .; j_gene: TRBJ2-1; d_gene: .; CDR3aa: CASSPRTAYNEQFF; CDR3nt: TGTGCCAGCAGTCCCAGGACGGCCTACAATGAGCAGTTCTTC
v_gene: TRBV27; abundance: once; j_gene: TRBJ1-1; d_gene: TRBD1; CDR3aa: CASSLRDRGGIEAFF; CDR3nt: TGTGCCAGCAGTTTAAGGGACAGGGGAGGGATTGAAGCTTTCTTT
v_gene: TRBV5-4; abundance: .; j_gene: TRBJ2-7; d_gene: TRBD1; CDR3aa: CASSSDGQAATYEQYF; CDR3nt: TGTGCCAGCAGCTCTGATGGACAGGCTGCTACCTACGAGCAGTACTTC
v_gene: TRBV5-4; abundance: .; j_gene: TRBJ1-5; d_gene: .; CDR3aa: CASSRTGSNQPQHF; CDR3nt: TGTGCCAGCAGCAGAACAGGAAGCAATCAGCCCCAGCATTTT
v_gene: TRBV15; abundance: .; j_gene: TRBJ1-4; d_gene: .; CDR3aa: CATSRDPGTAPEKLFF; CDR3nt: TGTGCCACCAGCAGAGACCCCGGGACGGCGCCCGAAAAACTGTTTTTT
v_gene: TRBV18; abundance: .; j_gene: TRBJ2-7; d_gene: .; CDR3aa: CASSPIRGLKAYEQYF; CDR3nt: TGTGCCAGCTCACCCATTAGGGGGTTAAAAGCCTACGAGCAGTACTTC
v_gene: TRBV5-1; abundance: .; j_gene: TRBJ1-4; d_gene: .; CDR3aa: CASSLAGHEKLFF; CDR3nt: TGCGCCAGCAGCTTAGCCGGTCATGAAAAACTGTTTTTT
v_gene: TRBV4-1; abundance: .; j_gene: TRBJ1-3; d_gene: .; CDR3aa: CASSQGEAPGNTIYF; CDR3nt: TGCGCCAGCAGCCAAGGAGAGGCTCCTGGAAACACCATATATTTT
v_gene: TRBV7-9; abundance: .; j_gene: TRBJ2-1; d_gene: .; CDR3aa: CASSLFGVGIDEQFF; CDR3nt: TGTGCCAGCAGCTTGTTTGGGGTTGGAATCGATGAGCAGTTCTTC
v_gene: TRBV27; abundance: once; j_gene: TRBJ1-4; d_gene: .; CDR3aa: CASSGAGRGNEKLFF; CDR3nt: TGTGCCAGCAGTGGGGCGGGTCGGGGTAATGAAAAACTGTTTTTT
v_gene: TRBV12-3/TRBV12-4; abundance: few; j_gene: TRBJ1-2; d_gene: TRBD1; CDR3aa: CASSSQGFFGYTF; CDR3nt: TGTGCCAGCAGTTCACAGGGGTTTTTTGGCTACACCTTC